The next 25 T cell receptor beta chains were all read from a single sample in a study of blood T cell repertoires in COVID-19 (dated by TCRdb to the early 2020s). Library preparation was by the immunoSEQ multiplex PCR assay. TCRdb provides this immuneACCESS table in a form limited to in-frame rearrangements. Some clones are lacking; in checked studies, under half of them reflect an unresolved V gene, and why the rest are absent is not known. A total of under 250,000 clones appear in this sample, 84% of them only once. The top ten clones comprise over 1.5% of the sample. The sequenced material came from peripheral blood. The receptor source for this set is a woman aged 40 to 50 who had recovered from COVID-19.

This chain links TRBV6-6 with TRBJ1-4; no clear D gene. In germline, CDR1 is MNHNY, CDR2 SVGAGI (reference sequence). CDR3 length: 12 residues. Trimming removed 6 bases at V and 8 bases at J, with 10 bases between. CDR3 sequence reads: CASSPPREKLFF. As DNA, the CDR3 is TGTGCCAGCAGCCCCCCGAGGGAAAAACTGTTTTTT.

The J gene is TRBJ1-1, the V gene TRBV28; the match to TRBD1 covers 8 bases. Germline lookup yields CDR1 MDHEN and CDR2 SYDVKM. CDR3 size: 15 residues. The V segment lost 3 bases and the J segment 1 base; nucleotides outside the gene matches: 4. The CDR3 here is CASSFFGTGNTEAFF. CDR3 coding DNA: TGTGCCAGCAGTTTCTTCGGGACAGGGAACACTGAAGCTTTCTTT.

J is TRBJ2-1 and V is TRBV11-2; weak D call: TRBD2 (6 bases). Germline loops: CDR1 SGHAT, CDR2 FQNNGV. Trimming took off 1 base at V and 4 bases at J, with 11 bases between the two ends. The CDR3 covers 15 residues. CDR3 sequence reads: CASSLGAGWYNEQFF. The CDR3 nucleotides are TGTGCCAGCAGCTTAGGGGCGGGGTGGTACAATGAGCAGTTCTTC. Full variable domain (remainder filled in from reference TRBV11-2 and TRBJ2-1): EAGVAQSPRYKIIEKRQSVAFWCNPISGHATLYWYQQILGQGPKLLIQFQNNGVVDDSQLPKDRFSAERLKGVDSTLKIQPAKLEDSAVYLCASSLGAGWYNEQFFGPGTRLTVL.

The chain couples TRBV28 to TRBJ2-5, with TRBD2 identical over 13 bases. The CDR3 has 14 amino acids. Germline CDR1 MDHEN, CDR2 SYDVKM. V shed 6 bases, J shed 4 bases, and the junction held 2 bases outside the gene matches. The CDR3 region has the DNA TGTGCCAGCAGACTAGCGGGGGGGCGAGAGACCCAGTACTTC. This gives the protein CASRLAGGRETQYF.

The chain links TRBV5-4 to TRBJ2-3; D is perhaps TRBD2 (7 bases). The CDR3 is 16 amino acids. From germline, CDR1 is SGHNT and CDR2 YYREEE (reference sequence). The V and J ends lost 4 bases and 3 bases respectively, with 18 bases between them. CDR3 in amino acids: CASSDPGGAGTDTQYF. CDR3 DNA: TGTGCCAGCAGCGACCCTGGGGGGGCAGGAACAGATACGCAGTATTTT.

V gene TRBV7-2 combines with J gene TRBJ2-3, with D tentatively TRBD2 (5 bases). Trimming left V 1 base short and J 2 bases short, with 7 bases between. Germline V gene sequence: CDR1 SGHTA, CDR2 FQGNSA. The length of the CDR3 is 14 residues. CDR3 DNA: TGTGCCAGCAGCTTAGGGCGGGCCACAGATACGCAGTATTTT. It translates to CASSLGRATDTQYF.

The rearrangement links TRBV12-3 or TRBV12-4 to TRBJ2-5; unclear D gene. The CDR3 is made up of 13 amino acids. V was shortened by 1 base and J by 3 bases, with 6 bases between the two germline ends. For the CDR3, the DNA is TGTGCCAGCAGTTTAGGTGGAGAAGAGACCCAGTACTTC. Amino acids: CASSLGGEETQYF.

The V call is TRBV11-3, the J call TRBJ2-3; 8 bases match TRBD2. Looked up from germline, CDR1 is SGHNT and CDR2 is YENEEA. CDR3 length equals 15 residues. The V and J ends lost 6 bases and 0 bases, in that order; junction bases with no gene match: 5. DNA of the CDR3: TGTGCCAGCAGTGGACTAGCTTCTAGCACAGATACGCAGTATTTT. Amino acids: CASSGLASSTDTQYF.

The CDR3 protein is CASSRYRVNSPLHF. The CDR3, as DNA: TGTGCCAGCAGCCGGTACAGGGTTAATTCACCCCTCCACTTT. This sequence joins TRBV7-3 and TRBJ1-6, with D possibly being TRBD1 (6 bases). CDR1 is SGHTA, CDR2 FQGTGA, per germline. The CDR3 extends over 14 amino acids. The V end lost 5 bases, the J end lost 6 bases, and 11 bases lay between the germline ends.

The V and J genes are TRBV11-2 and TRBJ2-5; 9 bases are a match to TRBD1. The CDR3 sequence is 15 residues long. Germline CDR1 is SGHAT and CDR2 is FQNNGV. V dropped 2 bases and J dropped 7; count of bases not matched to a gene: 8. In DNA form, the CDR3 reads TGTGCCAGCAGCTTACAAGGACAGGGGACTTCGACCCAGTACTTC. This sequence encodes CASSLQGQGTSTQYF.

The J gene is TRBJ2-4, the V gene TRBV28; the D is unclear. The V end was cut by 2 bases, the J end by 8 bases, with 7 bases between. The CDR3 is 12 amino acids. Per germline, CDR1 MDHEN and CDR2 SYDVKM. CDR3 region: CASSLVAHIQYF. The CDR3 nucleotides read TGTGCCAGCAGTTTAGTGGCTCACATTCAGTACTTC.

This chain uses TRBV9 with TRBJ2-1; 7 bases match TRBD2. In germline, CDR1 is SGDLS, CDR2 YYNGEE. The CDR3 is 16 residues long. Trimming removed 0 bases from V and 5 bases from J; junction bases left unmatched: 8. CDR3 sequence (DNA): TGTGCCAGCAGCGTAGGGGGAGGGGCAGCGGACAATGAGCAGTTCTTC. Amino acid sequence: CASSVGGGAADNEQFF.

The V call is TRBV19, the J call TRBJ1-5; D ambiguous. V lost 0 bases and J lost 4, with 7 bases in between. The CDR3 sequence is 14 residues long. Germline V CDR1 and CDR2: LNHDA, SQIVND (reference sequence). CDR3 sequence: CASSIEARNQPQHF. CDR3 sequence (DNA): TGTGCCAGTAGTATAGAGGCCAGAAATCAGCCCCAGCATTTT.

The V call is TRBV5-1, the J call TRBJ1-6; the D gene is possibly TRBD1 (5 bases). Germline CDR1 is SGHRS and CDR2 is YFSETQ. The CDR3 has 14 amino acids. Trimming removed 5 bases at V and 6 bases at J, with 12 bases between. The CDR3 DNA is TGCGCCAGCAGGACTCGACAGTCTAATTCACCCCTCCACTTT. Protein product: CASRTRQSNSPLHF.

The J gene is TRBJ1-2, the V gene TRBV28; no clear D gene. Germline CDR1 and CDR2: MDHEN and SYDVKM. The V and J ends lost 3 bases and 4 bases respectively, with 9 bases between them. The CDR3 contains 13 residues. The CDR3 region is CASSLVASYGYTF. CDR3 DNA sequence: TGTGCCAGCAGTTTGGTGGCTTCCTATGGCTACACCTTC.

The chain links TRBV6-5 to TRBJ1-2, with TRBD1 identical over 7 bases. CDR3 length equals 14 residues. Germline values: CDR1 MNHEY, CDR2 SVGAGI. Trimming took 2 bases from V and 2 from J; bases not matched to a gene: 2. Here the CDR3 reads CASSYLTGNYGYTF. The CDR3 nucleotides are TGTGCCAGCAGTTACCTGACAGGGAACTATGGCTACACCTTC.

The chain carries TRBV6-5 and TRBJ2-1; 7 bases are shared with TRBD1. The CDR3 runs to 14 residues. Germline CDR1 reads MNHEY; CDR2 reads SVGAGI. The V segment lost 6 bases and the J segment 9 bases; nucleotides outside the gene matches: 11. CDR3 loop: CASRTPDRSIEQFF. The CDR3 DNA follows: TGTGCCAGCAGAACCCCGGACAGGTCTATTGAGCAGTTCTTC.

The CDR3 loop is CASDGAFF. In DNA, the CDR3 is TGTGCCAGCGACGGGGCTTTCTTT. J is TRBJ1-1 and V is TRBV21-1. TRBV21-1 constitutes a pseudogene. This CDR3 has 8 residues.

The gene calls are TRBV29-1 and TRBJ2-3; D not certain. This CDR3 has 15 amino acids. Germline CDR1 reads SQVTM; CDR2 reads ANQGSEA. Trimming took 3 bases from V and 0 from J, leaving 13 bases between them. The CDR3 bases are TGCAGCGTTGATGAAAGGAGTGCTAGCACAGATACGCAGTATTTT. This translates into CSVDERSASTDTQYF.

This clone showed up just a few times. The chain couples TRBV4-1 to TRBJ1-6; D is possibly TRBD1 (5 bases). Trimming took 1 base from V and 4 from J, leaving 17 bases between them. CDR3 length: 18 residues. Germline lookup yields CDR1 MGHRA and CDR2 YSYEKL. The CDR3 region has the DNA TGCGCCAGCAGCCAAGGGCGAGGATATCAGGGATATAATTCACCCCTCCACTTT. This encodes CASSQGRGYQGYNSPLHF.

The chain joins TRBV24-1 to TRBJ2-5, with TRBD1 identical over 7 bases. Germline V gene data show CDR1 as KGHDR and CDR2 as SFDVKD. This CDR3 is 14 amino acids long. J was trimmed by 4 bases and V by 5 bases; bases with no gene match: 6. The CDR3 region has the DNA TGTGCCACCAGTGTCCCGGGACAGACAGAGACCCAGTACTTC. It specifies CATSVPGQTETQYF.

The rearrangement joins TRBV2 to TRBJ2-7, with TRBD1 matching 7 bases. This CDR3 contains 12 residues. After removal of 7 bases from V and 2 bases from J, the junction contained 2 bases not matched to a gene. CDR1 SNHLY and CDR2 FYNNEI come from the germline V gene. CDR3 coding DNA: TGTGCCAGCATCCAGGGGGCCTACGAGCAGTACTTC. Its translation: CASIQGAYEQYF.

CDR3 sequence: CASSPSPDRLAKNIQYF. Written as DNA, the CDR3 is TGTGCCAGCAGTCCTTCCCCGGACAGACTAGCCAAAAACATTCAGTACTTC. The rearrangement links TRBV6-6 to TRBJ2-4; tentatively, D is TRBD1 (6 bases). The CDR3 has 17 amino acids. Between the trimmed V and J ends, which lost 5 bases and 0 bases, there was a span of 17 bases. Germline CDR1 reads MNHNY; CDR2 reads SVGAGI (reference sequence).

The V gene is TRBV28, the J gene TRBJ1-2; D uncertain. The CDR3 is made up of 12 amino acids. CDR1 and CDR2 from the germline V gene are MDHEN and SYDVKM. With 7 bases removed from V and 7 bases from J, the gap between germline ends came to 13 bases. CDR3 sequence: CASKVPTRGYTF. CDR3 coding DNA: TGTGCCAGCAAAGTCCCAACTCGTGGCTACACCTTC.

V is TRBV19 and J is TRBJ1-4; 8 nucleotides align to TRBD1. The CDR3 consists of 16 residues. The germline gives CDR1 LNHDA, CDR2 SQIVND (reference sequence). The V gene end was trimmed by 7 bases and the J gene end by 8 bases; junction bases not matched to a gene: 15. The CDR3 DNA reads TGTGCCAGTACCCCCGGGACAGGCGCCCAATGGGAAAAACTGTTTTTT. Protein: CASTPGTGAQWEKLFF.